This entry is about one T cell receptor beta chain. This entry comes from a study of blood T cell repertoires in COVID-19. This table comes from immunoSEQ multiplex PCR, and its TCRdb copy is limited to in-frame clones, with some not included. The repertoire consists of some 130,000 clones, with around 80% occurring once and the leading ten covering 2% to 2.5%. Categorization into cohorts depended on clinical history that participants reported. Germline V gene data show CDR1 as MNHEY and CDR2 as SVGEGT. The ends were cut back, 0 bases at V and 7 bases at J, with 14 bases in the middle. The CDR3 consists of 15 residues.

The source is a man between 40 and 49 years old with acute COVID-19. The chain joins TRBV6-2 or TRBV6-3 to TRBJ2-3; D is uncertain. Material: PBMCs or T cells enriched from blood (not recorded which). CDR3 in amino acids: CASSYSLPRANTQYF. The CDR3 bases are TGTGCCAGCAGTTACTCCCTTCCGCGAGCGAATACGCAGTATTTT.